Listed below are T cell receptor beta chains from one sample, sequenced in a study of spatial heterogeneity in lung cancer. A single record per CDR3 protein comes from TCRdb applying MiXCR to the 5' RACE reads. The sample shows 11,000 to 15,000 distinct CDR3 sequences, 10% of them seen only once. The sample here was PBMCs, taken at surgery. The receptors come from a male donor with early-stage non-small cell lung cancer. Both conserved end residues are part of each CDR3. The D gene is left open where the match is weak.

D gene | V gene | CDR3 protein
NA | TRBV4-1 | CASSHLARSYEQYF
NA | TRBV6-5 | CASSYRGNEQYF
TRBD2 | TRBV7-3 | CASSLGTSGRNNEQFF
TRBD2 | TRBV20-1 | CSALSGRADTQYF
NA | TRBV29-1 | CSVEDHEQYF
TRBD1 | TRBV25-1 | CASSTGTGPHYGYTF
TRBD2 | TRBV3-1 | CASCLAGANYEQYF
NA | TRBV28 | CASRGSRGPYKQYF
TRBD1 | TRBV5-1 | CASSWSGQGNEQYF
TRBD2 | TRBV12-3/TRBV12-4 | CASSWRRTSDYNEQFF
NA | TRBV4-2 | CASSQGGRRSGNTIYF
TRBD1 | TRBV19 | CASSRTGTGGYEQYF
NA | TRBV11-1 | CASSSGIAGELFF
NA | TRBV5-1 | CASSPERAGFHEQYF
NA | TRBV5-1 | CAGRRTASTDTQYF
TRBD1 | TRBV12-3/TRBV12-4 | CASRGTGNREQYF
NA | TRBV12-3/TRBV12-4 | CASSVRDLQETQYF
NA | TRBV5-1 | CASSLSSPTETQYF
TRBD2 | TRBV20-1 | CSAALAGSDTQYF
NA | TRBV5-1 | CASSLDLLKEVAFF
NA | TRBV4-2 | CASSYVAGELFF
NA | TRBV11-2 | CASSPQTLTRELFF
NA | TRBV28 | CASSATGAPPYEQYF
NA | TRBV18 | CASSEYSQPQHF
NA | TRBV7-7 | CASSLVAGTGELFF
NA | TRBV20-1 | CSAYRESSYEQYF
NA | TRBV10-3 | CAIAQAMNQPQHF
TRBD2 | TRBV7-2 | CASTLGGSSGDTQYF
NA | TRBV20-1 | CSASRSTEAFF
TRBD1 | TRBV28 | CASSPSGTGYNQPQHF
TRBD2 | TRBV11-2 | CASSPVIAGNSQYF
TRBD1 | TRBV20-1 | CSASRGTGGPYEQYF
NA | TRBV7-7 | CASSLVVPWSSYEQYF
NA | TRBV18 | CASSPTGTNYGYTF
NA | TRBV6-6 | CASSYSRGRNNEQFF
NA | TRBV28 | CASSLRLIDPDTQYF
NA | TRBV5-1 | CASSFDGTQYF
NA | TRBV20-1 | CSAPPVGLSSYNEQFF
NA | TRBV5-1 | CASSLGRLANTGELFF
NA | TRBV19 | CASSTRKGFSYEQYF
NA | TRBV7-2 | CASSLLNNEQFF
TRBD1 | TRBV6-6 | CASSPPGQGPKTQYF
NA | TRBV3-1 | CASNKWGASTDTQYF
TRBD1 | TRBV7-6 | CASSTGTDYEQYF
TRBD2 | TRBV24-1 | CATSDPSGIDNEQFF
TRBD2 | TRBV30 | CAWSPPGGSTYEQYF
NA | TRBV7-2 | CASSSYIVSEQFF
TRBD2 | TRBV7-8 | CASSLAPSGHTDTQYF
NA | TRBV20-1 | CSASRAGTGELFF